The present T cell receptor beta chain was sequenced within a study of blood T cells in healthy people across ages (dated by TCRdb to the mid-2010s). Looking at the study overall: Template switching captured roughly one uniquely barcoded TCR beta cDNA molecule per two T cells in model experiments. Age-related changes in TCR beta repertoire diversity were measured in the study by deep sequencing normalized with unique cDNA molecular identifiers. Donors were grouped into four age groups: young (average 16 years), middle-aged (about 40), aged (over 55) and long-lived (approximately 81). To avoid experimental bias, donors of different ages were distributed randomly across sequencing lanes. Two additional independent replicas of 1 million unique cDNA reads from the same blood draw were analyzed for two donors (one aged 18 to 30 and one aged 80 or older). Overall results and qualifications from the work: Total diversity estimates from one million sequenced T cells were considered lower bounds and underestimates. Conclusive comparison of naive and antigen-experienced compartments was prevented by the profiling of bulk unsorted PBMCs. As age increased, observed TCR beta diversity per million T cells dropped in a roughly linear way, and a significant reduction was already evident by age 40. Donor CMV infection status was unknown, potentially confounding age-related changes in expanded clonotypes. The percentage of naive T cells measured by flow cytometry correlated strongly with observed TCR beta diversity. The long-lived group showed more naive CD4+ T cells, fewer expanded clones and increased TCR diversity than the aged group, suggesting age selection.

Counted from cysteine to phenylalanine, this CDR3 has 16 amino acids. Just CDR3 DNA is preserved here, 48 bases in frame from base 1. The germline V gene encodes CDR1 LNHDA and CDR2 SQIVND (reference sequence). V sheds 0 bases and J sheds 4 bases, leaving 13 bases between their ends. The donors were 40 or so Caucasian individuals from Russia, aged 6 to 90 years, who were systemically healthy. About 10 milliliters of peripheral blood were collected from each donor into EDTA-treated Vacutainer tubes. Ficoll-Paque density-gradient centrifugation was used to isolate PBMCs, with at least 7 million per sample. Total RNA, at least 5.5 micrograms per sample, was extracted from PBMCs with Trizol reagent. Naive CD45RAhigh/CD27high T cell percentages were measured by flow cytometry on a PBMC aliquot from every donor. On this clonotype: The antigen it recognizes is unknown. One base away there is no much larger clone; base qualities are not given.

Libraries were built with 5' RACE. The data were produced on an Illumina HiSeq 2500. A second PCR of about 6 to 11 cycles was run with a J-beta primer mix and a sample-barcoded 5' primer. A template-switch 5' adaptor carrying 12 random nucleotides introduced a unique molecular identifier onto each TCR beta cDNA molecule. Each sample yielded at least 2.5 million CDR3-containing paired-end reads. First-strand cDNA was synthesized from all RNA with the Mint cDNA synthesis kit, primed by a TRBC-specific oligonucleotide. Following uracil-DNA glycosylase treatment, a first 18-cycle PCR with universal primers M1SS and BC2_uni_R was performed on all cDNA. Processing in the source paper ran as follows. Each sample was normalized by randomly selecting 1 million high-quality reads, each carrying a distinct molecular identifier. Reads sharing molecular identifiers were discarded rather than binned into consensus sequences. MiTCR, with a Q25 quality threshold and the strictest error-elimination algorithm, was used for CDR3 identification, clonotype clustering and error correction. Lower-bound total TCR beta diversity was estimated with a nonparametric unseen species model using Euler transformation. The raw public data were reprocessed by TCRdb itself: fastp quality trimming at Q25, MiXCR clonotype calling, in-frame beta chains only. Entries that share a CDR3 protein sequence are merged under the most common genes and DNA. The V and J calls, along with clone size, are taken from TCRdb and not from the paper's own processing. Counted in this sample were 1.5 million to 2 million distinct CDR3 sequences; almost 35% of them appeared once. Clones ranked in the top ten supply approximately 10% of the sample.

Specimen: blood. This TCR came from a woman aged 25 to 39 in good health. Recombination connected TRBV19 to TRBJ2-1; the D gene is unclear. At the DNA level, the sequence is TGTGCCAGTAGTATAGATCGAACCCTTCCATACAATGAGCAGTTCTTC. The resulting protein is CASSIDRTLPYNEQFF.